This T cell receptor beta chain comes out of a study of regulatory T cells in long-lasting Graves disease. CDR1 and CDR2 from the germline V gene are LGHDT and YNNKEL (reference sequence). Trimming took 1 base from V and 2 from J, leaving 5 bases between them. There are 13 residues in the CDR3. With iRepertoire HTBI primers and Arm-PCR of CDR3 regions, TCR beta libraries were built. TCRdb redid the calling of the multiplex PCR reads with MiXCR, one entry per CDR3 protein. The sample yields hundreds of thousands of distinct CDR3 sequences, about a sixth seen once. Study-level findings and limits: For persistent Graves' patients, TCR diversity was lower than for newly diagnosed ones. More public clonotypes were shared by persistent patients (under 3,000) than by new patients (around 990). When disease was persistent, TRBV28, TRBJ1-2 and TRBJ2-5 were the favored segments.

Time point reported: newly diagnosed GD, antithyroid drugs for less than 3 months. The TCR library used RNA extracted from PBMCs. This clonotype was recorded at least ten times. The antigen is unknown. A further study also used this sample, focusing on T cells in Graves' hyperthyroidism and ophthalmopathy.

This material consisted of peripheral blood mononuclear cells (PBMCs), taken at new diagnosis, from a patient treated with antithyroid drugs. The chain recombines TRBV3-1 with TRBJ1-2; D ambiguous. This TCR was sampled from a middle-aged man with Graves disease. CDR3 loop: CASSQAANYGYTF. The CDR3, as DNA: TGTGCCAGCAGCCAAGCTGCGAACTATGGCTACACCTTC.